The next 2 T cell receptor beta chains were all read from a single sample in a study of blood T cell repertoires in COVID-19. Measured with immunoSEQ multiplex PCR; TCRdb has only the in-frame clones, and not every one. The sample has over 250,000 clones, about 89% seen once. The sequencing input was peripheral blood. All receptors come from a man between 35 and 55 years old who had recovered from COVID-19.

This clone has just one count. The V gene is TRBV12-5, the J gene TRBJ2-7, with D tentatively TRBD1 (5 bases). The V gene's germline CDR1 is LGHNT and CDR2 FRNRAP. This CDR3 spans 14 amino acids. V was trimmed by 5 bases and J by 2 bases, leaving 13 bases between them. Written as DNA, the CDR3 is TGTGCTAGTGGTACCCAGGACACCGCCTACGAGCAGTACTTC. As protein: CASGTQDTAYEQYF.

The J gene is TRBJ2-7, the V gene TRBV27, with 11 bases that match TRBD1. V trimming: 1 base; J trimming: 9 bases; junction bases outside the gene matches: 5. Germline V lookup: CDR1 MNHEY, CDR2 SMNVEV (reference sequence). The CDR3 runs to 14 residues. CDR3 bases: TGTGCCAGCAGTTTATTGGGACAGGGGGTGCCGCAGTACTTC. This codes for CASSLLGQGVPQYF.